One and the same sample provided the 17 T cell receptor beta chains below, sequenced in a study of cytomegalovirus exposure and HLA in healthy donors. Use of 60 Vbeta and 13 Jbeta primers characterized the PCR. Profiled with immunoSEQ multiplex PCR; TCRdb holds only in-frame clones, not every one. Among under 150,000 clones listed, roughly 62% were seen once. The sequenced sample consisted of PBMCs. These receptors all come from a man in his 60s in good health and CMV-seronegative.

The V gene is TRBV9, the J gene TRBJ1-1; D possibly corresponds to TRBD1 (5 bases). This CDR3 region has 15 residues. Germline assignment: CDR1 SGDLS and CDR2 YYNGEE. Deletions cut 4 bases from V and 4 bases from J, with 17 bases between. CDR3 sequence reads: CASSSGPSGGTEAFF. The DNA for the CDR3 is TGTGCCAGCAGCTCCGGCCCCTCGGGGGGCACTGAAGCTTTCTTT. The full variable domain, its missing parts supplied by reference TRBV9 and TRBJ1-1, is DSGVTQTPKHLITATGQRVTLRCSPRSGDLSVYWYQQSLDQGLQFLIQYYNGEERAKGNILERFSAQQFPDLHSELNLSSLELGDSALYFCASSSGPSGGTEAFFGQGTRLTVV.

This clone appeared a few times. V gene TRBV6-5 combines with J gene TRBJ1-4; D not resolved. The CDR3 loop spans 15 amino acids. Germline CDR1 and CDR2: MNHEY and SVGAGI. V lost 0 bases, J lost 4 bases, and 9 bases lay in between. This CDR3 is CASSYSATRNEKLFF. The CDR3 bases are TGTGCCAGCAGTTACTCTGCTACCCGTAATGAAAAACTGTTTTTT.

This clone turned up a few times. The CDR3 nucleotides are TGTGCCATCCTGGGGGGGCCGAACACTGAAGCTTTCTTT. Translating gives CAILGGPNTEAFF. The gene calls are TRBV10-3 and TRBJ1-1, with D possibly matching TRBD1 (6 bases). From germline, CDR1 is ENHRY and CDR2 SYGVKD. The CDR3 runs 13 residues. The germline V and J ends were trimmed by 8 bases and 1 base, with 11 bases remaining between them.

The genes are TRBV19 and TRBJ2-7; 10 nucleotides line up with TRBD2. CDR3 length equals 16 residues. With 2 bases clipped from V and 3 bases from J, the junction kept 7 bases outside the gene matches. From germline, CDR1 is LNHDA and CDR2 SQIVND (reference sequence). Here the CDR3 DNA reads TGTGCCAGTAGTATAAGCCTAGCGGGAGTAGGCTACGAGCAGTACTTC. Translated, it gives CASSISLAGVGYEQYF.

This chain links TRBV5-1 with TRBJ1-1, with D possibly TRBD1 on 5 matching bases. The germline V gene encodes CDR1 SGHRS and CDR2 YFSETQ. The CDR3 is 14 residues long. V lost 4 bases to trimming and J lost 4 bases, with 14 bases between them. The CDR3 DNA reads TGCGCCAGCAGCCCGGTCCAGGGAGGCACTGAAGCTTTCTTT. Its translation: CASSPVQGGTEAFF. Using reference TRBV5-1 and TRBJ1-1 for the parts outside the CDR3, the full variable domain is KAGVTQTPRYLIKTRGQQVTLSCSPISGHRSVSWYQQTPGQGLQFLFEYFSETQRNKGNFPGRFSGRQFSNSRSEMNVSTLELGDSALYLCASSPVQGGTEAFFGQGTRLTVV.

The chain is built from TRBV10-3 and TRBJ2-3; TRBD1 is a possible D gene (6 bases). Trimming took off 3 bases at V and 0 bases at J, with 13 bases between the two ends. The CDR3 extends over 16 amino acids. Per germline, CDR1 ENHRY and CDR2 SYGVKD. CDR3 coding DNA: TGTGCCATCAGTGAATTGACAGGCCCTAGCACAGATACGCAGTATTTT. It yields the protein CAISELTGPSTDTQYF.

The chain uses TRBV4-1 and TRBJ2-3; no clear D. The germline gives CDR1 MGHRA, CDR2 YSYEKL. This CDR3 has 17 amino acids. Trimming cost V 1 base and J 0 bases, with 14 bases left between them. This chain's CDR3 is CASSQASSSGSTDTQYF. The CDR3 DNA reads TGCGCCAGCAGCCAAGCCTCCTCATCCGGGAGCACAGATACGCAGTATTTT.

The V gene is TRBV11-2, the J gene TRBJ2-5; perhaps TRBD1 as D (6 bases). The germline gives CDR1 SGHAT, CDR2 FQNNGV. This CDR3 is built from 13 residues. Trimming left V 6 bases short and J 4 bases short, with 12 bases between. CDR3 region: CASRSGGGETQYF. CDR3 coding DNA: TGTGCCAGCAGATCTGGGGGCGGAGAGACCCAGTACTTC. Looking up the rest from reference TRBV11-2 and TRBJ2-5 gives the full variable domain: EAGVAQSPRYKIIEKRQSVAFWCNPISGHATLYWYQQILGQGPKLLIQFQNNGVVDDSQLPKDRFSAERLKGVDSTLKIQPAKLEDSAVYLCASRSGGGETQYFGPGTRLLVL.

The chain combines TRBV6-5 with TRBJ1-6; 11 positions match TRBD1. Germline V gene lookup returns CDR1 MNHEY and CDR2 SVGAGI. The trim removed 3 bases at V and 10 bases at J, leaving 5 bases unmatched. CDR3 length equals 15 residues. CDR3 in amino acids: CASSYGGQGESPLHF. CDR3 sequence (DNA): TGTGCCAGCAGTTATGGGGGACAGGGGGAATCACCCCTCCACTTT.

The chain links TRBV19 to TRBJ2-6; 9 bases align to TRBD2. V lost 9 bases to trimming and J lost 0 bases; unmatched junction nucleotides: 9. The CDR3 is 17 residues long. CDR1 LNHDA and CDR2 SQIVND come from the germline V gene (reference sequence). CDR3 sequence reads: CARLGVAGASGANVLTF. In nucleotides, the CDR3 is TGTGCCAGACTTGGGGTAGCGGGAGCCTCTGGGGCCAACGTCCTGACTTTC.

This clone occurred once. The rearrangement links TRBV7-9 to TRBJ2-1; possible D gene TRBD2, 5 bases. CDR1 SEHNR and CDR2 FQNEAQ come from the germline V gene (reference sequence). The ends were cut back, 5 bases at V and 6 bases at J, with 17 bases in the middle. The CDR3 spans 15 residues. For the CDR3, the DNA is TGTGCCAGCAGCCTCGGGGTAGTCACGGCCAATGAGCAGTTCTTC. Encoded protein: CASSLGVVTANEQFF.

This clone was observed a few times. The chain couples TRBV4-3 to TRBJ1-2, with D maybe TRBD1 (5 bases). In germline, CDR1 is LGHNA, CDR2 YSLEER. This CDR3 is built from 15 residues. Trimming pared 0 bases from V and 7 bases from J, leaving 15 bases between. CDR3 sequence (DNA): TGCGCCAGCAGCCAAGACGCCGGGGAGGGGTCTGGCTACACCTTC. As protein: CASSQDAGEGSGYTF.

This clone was seen just once. The V call is TRBV6-5, the J call TRBJ2-5; TRBD1 aligns across 10 bases. The DNA end is a closer match to TRBJ2-7, so the J assignment may be wrong. Per germline, CDR1 MNHEY and CDR2 SVGAGI. This CDR3 region has 14 residues. The CDR3 DNA is TGTGCCAGCAGTTCGACAGGGGGCACTTACGAGCAGTACTTC. It specifies CASSSTGGTYEQYF.

The V gene is TRBV9, the J gene TRBJ2-1, with D hard to call. Trimming removed 5 bases from V and 7 bases from J, with 10 bases in between. Germline CDR1 reads SGDLS; CDR2 reads YYNGEE. The CDR3 loop spans 12 amino acids. CDR3 amino acids: CASSRDWNEQFF. The DNA for the CDR3 is TGTGCCAGCAGTCGAGACTGGAATGAGCAGTTCTTC.

The CDR3 is CASRLSGGRDTEAFF. CDR3 in DNA: TGTGCCAGCCGTCTATCAGGGGGCCGTGATACTGAAGCTTTCTTT. The chain combines TRBV28 with TRBJ1-1, with 8 bases lining up with TRBD1. V lost 8 bases to trimming and J lost 5 bases; unmatched junction nucleotides: 13. There are 15 residues in the CDR3. CDR1 and CDR2 (germline): MDHEN, SYDVKM.

The rearrangement joins TRBV7-6 to TRBJ2-5, with 14 bases fitting TRBD2. The DNA matches TRBJ2-7 better at its end, which makes the J call doubtful. Germline CDR1 SGHVS, CDR2 FNYEAQ. The length of the CDR3 is 16 residues. For the CDR3, the DNA is TGTGCCAGCAGCTCTCTCGGGACTAGCGGGAGTTACGAGCAGTACTTC. Translation gives CASSSLGTSGSYEQYF.

The chain has TRBV6-5 and TRBJ2-7; TRBD1 aligns across 10 bases. J gave up 5 bases and V 10 bases, and 11 bases lay outside the gene matches. Germline lookup yields CDR1 MNHEY and CDR2 SVGAGI. The CDR3 length is 14 residues. CDR3 in DNA: TGTGCCACCACGCCGCGACAGGGGGCCAACGAGCAGTACTTC. The encoded protein is CATTPRQGANEQYF.